This T cell receptor beta chain originates from a study of cytotoxic CD8 clonotypes in ibrutinib-treated CLL. Study as a whole: Among responders, some 25 were partial and 2 complete; after median roughly 70 months, around 15 stayed remitted and some twelve progressed.

The assay was immunoSEQ multiplex PCR, and TCRdb's table has in-frame clones only and misses some. Here the sample spans about 69,000 clones, 80% being singletons. The study's findings and limits: Pretreatment clonality was elevated relative to age-matched healthy donors and paralleled circulating CD8+ T-cell counts. In sustained-remission versus progressing patients, sampling times differed.

Germline V gives CDR1 MDHEN, CDR2 SYDVKM. The CDR3 totals 15 residues. V was pared by 3 bases and J by 2 bases, with 12 bases between. As for this clone: Its antigen is currently unknown.

Sequencing used PBMCs, obtained at disease progression, from a patient treated with ibrutinib. The J gene is TRBJ2-3, the V gene TRBV28; D not resolved. The receptor was derived from a human donor with chronic lymphocytic leukemia. CDR3 loop: CASSFRPEPTDTQYF. DNA of the CDR3: TGTGCCAGCAGTTTTCGGCCAGAGCCCACAGATACGCAGTATTTT.